This T cell receptor (beta chain) stems from a study of shared clonotypes between healthy human individuals. Some clones are missing from TCRdb's copy, which holds only in-frame ones; the method was immunoSEQ multiplex PCR. The sample lists more than 2 million clones, approximately 94% occurring once. Naive CD8 cells, CD45RO-negative and positively selected for CCR7, excluded terminally differentiated effector memory CD45RA+ cells. This receptor was identified in a man aged 18 to 30 in good health. The sequenced sample was naive CD8+ T cells sorted from blood.

The CDR3 DNA follows: TGTGTAAGTGGGGTGTACCTGAACACTGAAGCTTTCTTT. This gives the protein CVSGVYLNTEAFF. The chain uses TRBV6-6 and TRBJ1-1; no definite D call. CDR3 length: 13 amino acids. Germline CDR1 MNHNY, CDR2 SVGAGI (reference sequence).